Below, 21 T cell receptor beta chains from the same sample are listed, as sequenced in a study of vaccination and CD4 T cells after COVID-19. Sample treatment: roughly 11-day PBMC culture with coronavirus spike peptide pools or control peptides (ViraFEST assay). These receptors have no identified antigens. Sequence data for DNA of cultured CD4+ T cells were generated by the Oncomine TCR Beta short-read assay. One entry per CDR3 protein, called by TCRdb with MiXCR from the PCR reads. The profile shows 2,000 to 2,500 distinct CDR3 sequences, about 26% of them singletons. Sequences were derived from CD4+ T cells from blood, cultured in vitro, sampled after SARS-CoV-2 vaccination. The source of these receptors is a human donor who had recovered from COVID-19.

This clonotype is medium-sized (0.01 to 0.1%) in the sample. The chain has TRBV6-5 and TRBJ1-6; TRBD1 is a possible D gene (5 bases). Germline loops: CDR1 MNHEY, CDR2 SVGAGI. V shed 4 bases and J shed 7 bases, with 11 bases lying between them. The CDR3 sequence is 14 residues long. CDR3 residues: CASSWQGGNSPLHF. The CDR3 DNA follows: TGTGCCAGCAGTTGGCAGGGTGGCAATTCACCCCTCCACTTT.

By proportion, this clonotype is hyperexpanded. The V and J genes are TRBV7-2 and TRBJ2-7; D remains ambiguous. There are 16 residues in the CDR3. Per germline, CDR1 SGHTA and CDR2 FQGNSA. Trimming took off 1 base at V and 0 bases at J, with 13 bases between the two ends. The DNA for the CDR3 is TGTGCCAGCAGCTTAGGGTTGGCTGGCAGCTCCTACGAGCAGTACTTC. Translation: CASSLGLAGSSYEQYF.

V usage is TRBV4-3 and J usage is TRBJ1-2; 8 nucleotides match TRBD1. This CDR3 contains 15 residues. With V trimmed by 3 bases and J by 7 bases, 10 bases remained unmatched. CDR1 is LGHNA and CDR2 is YSLEER in the germline V gene. The CDR3 spells CASSQPRQGFGGYTF. As DNA, the CDR3 is TGCGCCAGCAGCCAGCCCCGACAGGGGTTCGGTGGCTACACCTTC.

The chain joins TRBV7-9 to TRBJ2-1; 11 bases match TRBD2. With 5 bases clipped from V and 11 bases from J, the junction kept 11 bases outside the gene matches. CDR3 size: 15 residues. Per the germline V gene, CDR1 is SEHNR and CDR2 is FQNEAQ (reference sequence). The CDR3 sequence: CASSPRQTSGGKQFF. The CDR3 coding sequence is TGTGCCAGCAGCCCCCGACAAACTAGCGGGGGTAAGCAGTTCTTC. The whole variable domain, filled in from reference TRBV7-9 and TRBJ2-1, reads DTGVSQNPRHKITKRGQNVTFRCDPISEHNRLYWYRQTLGQGPEFLTYFQNEAQLEKSRLLSDRFSAERPKGSFSTLEIQRTEQGDSAMYLCASSPRQTSGGKQFFGPGTRLTVL.

In DNA, the CDR3 is TGCAGTGCTTTTTCTCAGGGCCCCGGGAGCAATCAGCCCCAGCATTTT. Translation: CSAFSQGPGSNQPQHF. The chain couples TRBV20-1 to TRBJ1-5, with D tentatively TRBD1 (5 bases). The V gene's germline CDR1 is DFQATT and CDR2 SNEGSKA (reference sequence). The V end was cut by 5 bases, the J end by 1 base, with 18 bases between. The CDR3 has 16 residues.

This clonotype was found once. The chain carries TRBV4-3 and TRBJ1-2, with 8 bases that match TRBD1. V dropped 1 base and J dropped 3; count of bases not matched to a gene: 7. In germline, CDR1 is LGHNA, CDR2 YSLEER. The CDR3 consists of 16 residues. The CDR3 sequence is CASSQGTGRGYYGYTF. The CDR3 coding sequence is TGCGCCAGCAGCCAAGGGACAGGGAGAGGTTACTATGGCTACACCTTC.

By share, this clonotype counts as medium-sized (0.01 to 0.1%). The chain employs TRBV6-1 and TRBJ2-1, with 8 bases identical to TRBD2. Germline CDR1 MNHNS, CDR2 SASEGT. The CDR3 consists of 13 residues. V was pared by 7 bases and J by 6 bases, with 5 bases of the junction left unmatched. This CDR3 is CASMMAGGNEQFF. The DNA of the CDR3 is TGTGCCAGCATGATGGCGGGGGGCAATGAGCAGTTCTTC.

By sample share, this clonotype is medium-sized. The rearrangement uses TRBV20-1 and TRBJ1-5, with a weak D call TRBD1 (5 bases). The CDR3 contains 14 residues. Germline CDR1 DFQATT, CDR2 SNEGSKA (reference sequence). V was pared by 2 bases and J by 0 bases, with 8 bases between. CDR3 in amino acids: CSARRGLSNQPQHF. The CDR3, as DNA: TGCAGTGCTAGACGGGGACTTAGCAATCAGCCCCAGCATTTT.

The gene calls are TRBV7-6 and TRBJ1-2, with 10 bases aligning to TRBD1. Germline V gives CDR1 SGHVS, CDR2 FNYEAQ. This CDR3 has 15 residues. Germline trimming cut 5 bases from V and 4 bases from J; bases unmatched to any gene: 7. CDR3 in amino acids: CASSLGTGATYGYTF. The CDR3, as DNA: TGTGCCAGCAGCCTAGGGACAGGGGCGACCTATGGCTACACCTTC.

The V gene is TRBV19, the J gene TRBJ2-7; no clear D gene. Trimming took off 3 bases at V and 3 bases at J, with 9 bases between the two ends. Germline CDR1 reads LNHDA; CDR2 reads SQIVND (reference sequence). CDR3 length equals 13 residues. This CDR3 is CASSIHFGYEQYF. The DNA of the CDR3 is TGTGCCAGTAGTATTCACTTTGGCTACGAGCAGTACTTC.

This clonotype is labeled as large (0.1 to 1%). This chain uses TRBV6-1 with TRBJ1-2; 8 bases line up with TRBD1. V was pared by 7 bases and J by 8 bases, with 15 bases of the junction left unmatched. CDR3 size: 15 residues. CDR1 and CDR2 from the germline V gene are MNHNS and SASEGT. CDR3 sequence: CASISRTGKVGGYTF. In nucleotides, the CDR3 is TGTGCCAGCATCTCCAGGACAGGGAAGGTCGGAGGCTACACCTTC.

This clonotype was seen a few times. V gene TRBV28 combines with J gene TRBJ1-1, with no clear D. This CDR3 has 14 amino acids. V dropped 7 bases and J dropped 1 base, with 13 bases sitting between them. Germline V CDR1 and CDR2: MDHEN, SYDVKM. The CDR3 is CASITATGNTEAFF. The DNA of the CDR3 is TGTGCCAGCATCACGGCAACGGGGAACACTGAAGCTTTCTTT.

DNA for the CDR3: TGTGCCAGCAGTTTATCGGGCAGTCAGAAGACCCAGTACTTC. Amino acid sequence: CASSLSGSQKTQYF. The chain couples TRBV27 to TRBJ2-5; no reliable D call. CDR1 is MNHEY and CDR2 is SMNVEV in the germline V gene (reference sequence). V was shortened by 0 bases and J by 6 bases, with 11 bases between the two germline ends. The CDR3 is 14 residues long.

By its share, this clonotype is medium-sized. This chain joins TRBV7-2 and TRBJ1-1; no reliable D call. CDR1 and CDR2 (germline): SGHTA, FQGNSA. Trimming pared 5 bases from V and 8 bases from J, leaving 12 bases between. The CDR3 covers 12 residues. The CDR3 spells CASSENRNEAFF. In DNA form, the CDR3 reads TGTGCCAGCAGCGAAAACAGAAACGAAGCTTTCTTT.

This clonotype was seen a handful of times. The chain carries TRBV6-2 or TRBV6-3 and TRBJ1-2; TRBD1 might be the D (6 bases). The CDR3 is 12 residues long. Germline values: CDR1 MNHEY, CDR2 SVGEGT. V lost 2 bases to trimming and J lost 8 bases, with 9 bases between them. The CDR3 spells CASSYRGSGYTF. The DNA for the CDR3 is TGTGCCAGCAGTTACAGGGGGTCGGGCTACACCTTC.

In DNA, the CDR3 is TGTGCCAGCAGTGACAGGATCCGACAGGGGAAATACAATGAGCAGTTCTTC. Amino acids: CASSDRIRQGKYNEQFF. The gene calls are TRBV6-1 and TRBJ2-1; TRBD1 matches 8 bases. CDR3 length: 17 amino acids. Germline-derived CDR1 and CDR2 are MNHNS and SASEGT. The trim removed 3 bases at V and 4 bases at J, leaving 11 bases unmatched.

This clonotype was recorded a few times. V and J are TRBV20-1 and TRBJ1-1; D gene unclear. Germline-derived CDR1 and CDR2 are DFQATT and SNEGSKA (reference sequence). V lost 3 bases to trimming and J lost 3 bases, with 11 bases between them. CDR3 length: 13 residues. Written as DNA, the CDR3 is TGCAGTGCTAGGGGCAGGATAGACACTGAAGCTTTCTTT. Its protein product is CSARGRIDTEAFF.

In this sample, this clonotype turned up a few times. The chain employs TRBV7-2 and TRBJ2-3; no definite D call. Trimming stripped 5 bases from V and 5 bases from J, with 8 bases between. The CDR3 loop spans 12 amino acids. Per germline, CDR1 SGHTA and CDR2 FQGNSA. The CDR3 spells CASSPDGDTQYF. The DNA of the CDR3 is TGTGCCAGCAGCCCTGACGGAGATACGCAGTATTTT.

By frequency in the sample, this clonotype is medium-sized. Here the CDR3 DNA reads TGTGCCACCAGCAGAGGAGTAGGCGGGGGCACCAATGAGCAGTTCTTC. This translates into CATSRGVGGGTNEQFF. The J gene is TRBJ2-1, the V gene TRBV15; possibly TRBD2 for D (7 bases). V dropped 1 base and J dropped 6 bases, with 16 bases sitting between them. Germline V gene sequence: CDR1 LNHNV, CDR2 YYDKDF (reference sequence). The CDR3 is made up of 16 amino acids.

This chain uses TRBV7-3 with TRBJ2-3, with TRBD1 identical over 7 bases. With 6 bases clipped from V and 2 bases from J, the junction kept 5 bases outside the gene matches. The CDR3 totals 14 residues. Germline CDR1 is SGHTA and CDR2 is FQGTGA. Written as DNA, the CDR3 is TGTGCCAGCAGTTGGGACAGATACACAGATACGCAGTATTTT. Its translation is CASSWDRYTDTQYF.

This chain uses TRBV4-1 with TRBJ2-7, with D perhaps assigned TRBD1 or TRBD2 (6 bases each). Germline CDR1 is MGHRA and CDR2 is YSYEKL. This CDR3 contains 16 residues. Trimming removed 0 bases from V and 7 bases from J, with 19 bases in between. CDR3 sequence: CASSQDAAARGGEQYF. The CDR3 DNA follows: TGCGCCAGCAGCCAAGATGCGGCTGCACGAGGGGGGGAGCAGTACTTC.